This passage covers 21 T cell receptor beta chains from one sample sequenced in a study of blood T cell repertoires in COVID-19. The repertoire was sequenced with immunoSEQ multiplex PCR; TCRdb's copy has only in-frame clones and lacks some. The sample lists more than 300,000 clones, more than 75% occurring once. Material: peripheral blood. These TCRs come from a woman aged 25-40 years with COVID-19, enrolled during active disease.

This CDR3 reads CASSLRDSAYEQYF. In DNA, the CDR3 is TGTGCCAGCAGCCTCCGGGACAGTGCCTACGAGCAGTACTTC. This chain uses TRBV6-5 with TRBJ2-7, with 7 bases that match TRBD1. The CDR3 is 14 amino acids. J was trimmed by 2 bases and V by 6 bases; bases with no gene match: 7. Germline CDR1 MNHEY, CDR2 SVGAGI.

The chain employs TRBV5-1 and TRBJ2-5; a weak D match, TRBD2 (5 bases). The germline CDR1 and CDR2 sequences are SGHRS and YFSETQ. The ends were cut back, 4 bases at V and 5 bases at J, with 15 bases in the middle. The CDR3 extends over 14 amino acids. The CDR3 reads CASSPGELGETQYF. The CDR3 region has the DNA TGCGCCAGCAGCCCCGGGGAGTTAGGGGAGACCCAGTACTTC. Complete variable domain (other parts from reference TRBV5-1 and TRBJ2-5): KAGVTQTPRYLIKTRGQQVTLSCSPISGHRSVSWYQQTPGQGLQFLFEYFSETQRNKGNFPGRFSGRQFSNSRSEMNVSTLELGDSALYLCASSPGELGETQYFGPGTRLLVL.

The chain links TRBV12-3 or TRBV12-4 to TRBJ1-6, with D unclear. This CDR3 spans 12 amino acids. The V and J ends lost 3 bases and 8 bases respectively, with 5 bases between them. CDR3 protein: CASSFSDSPLHF. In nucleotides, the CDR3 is TGTGCCAGCAGTTTCTCGGATTCACCCCTCCACTTT.

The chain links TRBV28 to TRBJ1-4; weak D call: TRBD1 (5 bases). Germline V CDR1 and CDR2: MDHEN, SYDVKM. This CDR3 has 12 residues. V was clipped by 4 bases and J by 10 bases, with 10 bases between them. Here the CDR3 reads CASSSGEGKLFF. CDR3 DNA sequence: TGTGCCAGCAGTTCGGGGGAAGGAAAACTGTTTTTT.

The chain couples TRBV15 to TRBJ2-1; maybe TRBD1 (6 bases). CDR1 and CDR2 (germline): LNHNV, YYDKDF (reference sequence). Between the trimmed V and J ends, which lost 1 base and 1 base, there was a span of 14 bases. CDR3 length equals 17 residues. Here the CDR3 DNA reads TGTGCCACCAGCAGAGGGGGGCTGCACCGTTCCTACAATGAGCAGTTCTTC. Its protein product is CATSRGGLHRSYNEQFF.

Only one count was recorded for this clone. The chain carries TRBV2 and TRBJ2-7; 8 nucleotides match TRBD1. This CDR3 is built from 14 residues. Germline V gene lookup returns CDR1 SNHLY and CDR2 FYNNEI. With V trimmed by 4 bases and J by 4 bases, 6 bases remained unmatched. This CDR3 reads CASSGAGGQYEQYF. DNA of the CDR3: TGTGCCAGCAGTGGAGCAGGGGGCCAATACGAGCAGTACTTC.

The CDR3 sequence: CASFLAPGGDTGELFF. For the CDR3, the DNA is TGCGCCAGCTTTCTAGCTCCCGGGGGGGACACCGGGGAGCTGTTTTTT. V gene TRBV5-1 combines with J gene TRBJ2-2, with 8 positions matching TRBD2. Germline V CDR1 and CDR2: SGHRS, YFSETQ. The CDR3 runs 16 residues. J was trimmed by 3 bases and V by 7 bases; bases with no gene match: 11.

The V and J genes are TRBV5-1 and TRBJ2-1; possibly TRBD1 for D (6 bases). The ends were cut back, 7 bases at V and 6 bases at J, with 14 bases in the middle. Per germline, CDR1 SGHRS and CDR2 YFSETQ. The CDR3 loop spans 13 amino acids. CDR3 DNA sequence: TGCGCCAGCGCCCGGCTAGGGGGCAATGAGCAGTTCTTC. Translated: CASARLGGNEQFF.

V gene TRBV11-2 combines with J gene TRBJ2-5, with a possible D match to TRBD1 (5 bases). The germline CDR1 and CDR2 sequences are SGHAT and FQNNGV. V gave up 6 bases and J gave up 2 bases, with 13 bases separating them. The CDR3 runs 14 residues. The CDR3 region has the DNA TGTGCCAGCAGGAAACAGGCGATGCAAGAGACCCAGTACTTC. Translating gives CASRKQAMQETQYF.

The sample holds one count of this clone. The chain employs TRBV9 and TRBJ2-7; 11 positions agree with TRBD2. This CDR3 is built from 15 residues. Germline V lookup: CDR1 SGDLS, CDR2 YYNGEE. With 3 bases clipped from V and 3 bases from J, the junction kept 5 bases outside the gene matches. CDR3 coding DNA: TGTGCCAGCAGCGAGAATAGCGGGGGGGACTACGAGCAGTACTTC. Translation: CASSENSGGDYEQYF.

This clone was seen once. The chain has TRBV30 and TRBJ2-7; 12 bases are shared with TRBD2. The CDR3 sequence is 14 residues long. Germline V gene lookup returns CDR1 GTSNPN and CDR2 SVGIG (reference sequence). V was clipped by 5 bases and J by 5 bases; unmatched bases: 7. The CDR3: CAWDLAGGPHEQYF. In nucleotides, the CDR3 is TGTGCCTGGGACCTAGCGGGAGGGCCCCACGAGCAGTACTTC.

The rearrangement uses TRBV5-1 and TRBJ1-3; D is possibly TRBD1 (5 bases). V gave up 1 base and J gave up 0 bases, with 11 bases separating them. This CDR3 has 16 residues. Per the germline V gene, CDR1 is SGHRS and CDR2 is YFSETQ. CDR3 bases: TGCGCCAGCAGCTTGCAGGGATCAGGCTCTGGAAACACCATATATTTT. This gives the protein CASSLQGSGSGNTIYF.

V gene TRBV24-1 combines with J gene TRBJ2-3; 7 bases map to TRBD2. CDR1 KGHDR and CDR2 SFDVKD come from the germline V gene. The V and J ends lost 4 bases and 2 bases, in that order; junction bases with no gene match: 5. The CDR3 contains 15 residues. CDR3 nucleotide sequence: TGTGCCACCAGTGACCGCCTAGCGGACACAGATACGCAGTATTTT. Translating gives CATSDRLADTDTQYF.

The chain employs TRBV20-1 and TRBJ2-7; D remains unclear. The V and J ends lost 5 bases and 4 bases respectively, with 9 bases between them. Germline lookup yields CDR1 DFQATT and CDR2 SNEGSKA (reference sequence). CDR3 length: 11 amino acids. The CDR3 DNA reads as TGCAGTGCTTTAACAGAGTACGAGCAGTACTTC. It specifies CSALTEYEQYF.

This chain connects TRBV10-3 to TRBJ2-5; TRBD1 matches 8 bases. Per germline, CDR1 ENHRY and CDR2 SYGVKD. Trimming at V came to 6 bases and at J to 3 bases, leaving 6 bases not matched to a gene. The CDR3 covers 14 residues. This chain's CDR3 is CAIRQTGAKETQYF. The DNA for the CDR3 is TGTGCCATCAGACAGACAGGGGCGAAAGAGACCCAGTACTTC.

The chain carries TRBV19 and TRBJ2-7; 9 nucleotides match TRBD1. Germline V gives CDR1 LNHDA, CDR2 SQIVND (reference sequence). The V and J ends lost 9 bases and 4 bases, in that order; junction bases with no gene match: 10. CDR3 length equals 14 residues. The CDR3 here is CASTHGQGSYEQYF. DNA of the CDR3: TGTGCCAGCACCCATGGACAGGGGTCATACGAGCAGTACTTC.

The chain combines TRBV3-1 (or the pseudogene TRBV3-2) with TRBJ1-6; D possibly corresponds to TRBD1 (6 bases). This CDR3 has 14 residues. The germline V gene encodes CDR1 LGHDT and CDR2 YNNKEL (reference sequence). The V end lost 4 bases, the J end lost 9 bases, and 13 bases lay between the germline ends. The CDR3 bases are TGTGCCAGCAGCCCACAGGGTGGGCCTTCACCCCTCCACTTT. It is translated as CASSPQGGPSPLHF.

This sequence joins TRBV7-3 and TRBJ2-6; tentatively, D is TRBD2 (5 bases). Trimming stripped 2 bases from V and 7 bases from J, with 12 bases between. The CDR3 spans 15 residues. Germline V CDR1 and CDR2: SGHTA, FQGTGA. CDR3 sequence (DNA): TGTGCCAGCAGCTTACGGGGAGAGCGCGCCAACGTCCTGACTTTC. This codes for CASSLRGERANVLTF.

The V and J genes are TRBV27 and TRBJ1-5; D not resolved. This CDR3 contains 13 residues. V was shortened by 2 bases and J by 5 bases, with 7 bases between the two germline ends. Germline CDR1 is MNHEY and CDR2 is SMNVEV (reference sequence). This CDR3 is CASSLRRDQPQHF. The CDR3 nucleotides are TGTGCCAGCAGTTTACGGCGGGATCAGCCCCAGCATTTT.

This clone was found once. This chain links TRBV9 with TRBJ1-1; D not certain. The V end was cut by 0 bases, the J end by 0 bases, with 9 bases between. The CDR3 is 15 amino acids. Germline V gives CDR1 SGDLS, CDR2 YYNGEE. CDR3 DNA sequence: TGTGCCAGCAGCGTAGTTTTGTCAGTGAACACTGAAGCTTTCTTT. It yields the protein CASSVVLSVNTEAFF.

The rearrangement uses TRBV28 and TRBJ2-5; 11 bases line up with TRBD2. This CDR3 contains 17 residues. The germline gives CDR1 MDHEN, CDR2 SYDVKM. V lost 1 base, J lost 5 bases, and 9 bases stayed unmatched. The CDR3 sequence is CASSLLGTSGQSETQYF. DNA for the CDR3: TGTGCCAGCAGTTTATTGGGGACTAGCGGCCAATCCGAGACCCAGTACTTC.